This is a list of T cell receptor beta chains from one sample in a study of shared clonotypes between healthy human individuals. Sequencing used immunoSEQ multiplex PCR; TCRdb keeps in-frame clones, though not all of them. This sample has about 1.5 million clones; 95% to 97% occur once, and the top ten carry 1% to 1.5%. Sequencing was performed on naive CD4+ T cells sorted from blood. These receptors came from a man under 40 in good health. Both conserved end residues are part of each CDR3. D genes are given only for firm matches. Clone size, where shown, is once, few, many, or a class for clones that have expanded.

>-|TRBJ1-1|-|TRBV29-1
TGCAGCGTTGGACTATTGCTAGTGAACACTGAAGCTTTCTTT
CSVGLLLVNTEAFF
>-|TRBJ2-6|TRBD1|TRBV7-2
TGTGCCACCAGGACAGGGCAATCTGGGGCCAACGTCCTGACTTTC
CATRTGQSGANVLTF
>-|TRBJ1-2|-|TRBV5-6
TGTGCCAGCAGCTATCTACCTACGGGCGGCTACACCTTC
CASSYLPTGGYTF
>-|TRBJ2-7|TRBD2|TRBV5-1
TGCGCCAGCAGCCCAACGGTAGCGGGAGGGCCTGCGCAGTACTTC
CASSPTVAGGPAQYF
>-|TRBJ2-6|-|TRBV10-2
TGCGCCAGCTTTTCTGGGGCCAACGTCCTGACTTTC
CASFSGANVLTF
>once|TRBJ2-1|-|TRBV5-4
TGTGCCAGCAGCTTAGGTAAAGGACAGCAGTTCTTC
CASSLGKGQQFF
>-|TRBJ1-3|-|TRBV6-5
TGTGCCAGCGCGAGCTCTGGAAACACCATATATTTT
CASASSGNTIYF
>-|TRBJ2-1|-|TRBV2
TGTGCCAGCAGTAAACAGGGTCATGAGCAGTTCTTC
CASSKQGHEQFF
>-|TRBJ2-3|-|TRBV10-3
TGTGCCATCAGTGAGTCAGGCCTTAGCACAGATACGCAGTATTTT
CAISESGLSTDTQYF
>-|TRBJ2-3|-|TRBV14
TGTGCCAGCAGCCAAAAGCTCGGGCGGATCAGTACGCAGTATTTT
CASSQKLGRISTQYF
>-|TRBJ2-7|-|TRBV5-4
TGTGCCAGCAGCTTCTACAGGGTTACCTACGAGCAGTACTTC
CASSFYRVTYEQYF
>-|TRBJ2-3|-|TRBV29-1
TGCAGCGTTGAAGGAGGGAAGGGGGCAGATACGCAGTATTTT
CSVEGGKGADTQYF
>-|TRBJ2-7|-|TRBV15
TGTGCCACCAGCGGGGGGGGCACTACCTACGAGCAGTACTTC
CATSGGGTTYEQYF
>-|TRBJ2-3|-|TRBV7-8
TGTGCCAGCAGCTTAGTGCGCTGGAGGGCCAACGCAGATACGCAGTATTTT
CASSLVRWRANADTQYF
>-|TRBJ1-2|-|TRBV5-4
TGTGCCAGCAGCTTTAAGTTTACGGGGGCAAGAGATGGCTACACCTTC
CASSFKFTGARDGYTF
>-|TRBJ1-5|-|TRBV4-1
TGCGCCAGCAGCCAAGCCGGTGACGGTTATCAGCCCCAGCATTTT
CASSQAGDGYQPQHF
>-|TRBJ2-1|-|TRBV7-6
TGTGCCAGCAGCTTAGAGACAGGGCGGGGGTTCAATGAGCAGTTCTTC
CASSLETGRGFNEQFF
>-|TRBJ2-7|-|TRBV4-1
TGCGCCAGCAGCCCCGTCATGGGGGAGTACGAGCAGTACTTC
CASSPVMGEYEQYF
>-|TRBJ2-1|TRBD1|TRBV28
TGTGCCAGCAGTTCCGGTGGACAGGGGGCGAACAATGAGCAGTTCTTC
CASSSGGQGANNEQFF
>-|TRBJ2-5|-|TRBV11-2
TGTGCCAGCAGCTTATACTCGGTGGCCCAGTACTTC
CASSLYSVAQYF
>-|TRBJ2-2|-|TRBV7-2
TGTGCCAGCAGCTTAGAGGCCGGGCCCACCGGGGAGCTGTTTTTT
CASSLEAGPTGELFF
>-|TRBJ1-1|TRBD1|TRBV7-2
TGTGCCAGCAGCTTAGACGGGACAGGGAACACTGAAGCTTTCTTT
CASSLDGTGNTEAFF
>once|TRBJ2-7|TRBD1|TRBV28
TGTGCCAGTCAGGGACAGGCGGTGCCTCACTCCTACGAGCAGTACTTC
CASQGQAVPHSYEQYF
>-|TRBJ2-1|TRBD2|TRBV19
TGTGCCAGCAGACTAGCGGGAGGAAATGAGCAGTTCTTC
CASRLAGGNEQFF
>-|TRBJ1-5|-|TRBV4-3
TGCGCCAGCAGCCAAGATGGCCGTCAGCCCCAGCATTTT
CASSQDGRQPQHF
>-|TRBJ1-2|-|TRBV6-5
TGTGCCAGCAGTTACTCGAGTAACACAGGGAGGCATGGCTACACCTTC
CASSYSSNTGRHGYTF
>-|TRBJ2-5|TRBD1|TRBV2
TGTGCCAGCAGTGAAGTTCGGGCAGGGGGGTACTTC
CASSEVRAGGYF
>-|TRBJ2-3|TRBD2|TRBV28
TGTGCCAGCAGTGAGAGCGGGAGACCCGATACGCAGTATTTT
CASSESGRPDTQYF
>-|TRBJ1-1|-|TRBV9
TGTGCCAGCAGCGTAGGTGGGTTCCCCACTGAAGCTTTCTTT
CASSVGGFPTEAFF
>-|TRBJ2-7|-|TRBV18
TGTGCCAGCTCACCCGCGGCATTGAACGAGCAGTACTTC
CASSPAALNEQYF
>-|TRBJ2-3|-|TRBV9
TGTGCCAGCAGCGTAGCGGCAGGGGGGACAGATACGCAGTATTTT
CASSVAAGGTDTQYF
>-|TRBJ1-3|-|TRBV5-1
TGCGCCAGCAGCTTTGCACTGGACGGGCGGAACACCATATATTTT
CASSFALDGRNTIYF
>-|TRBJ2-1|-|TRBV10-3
TGTGCCATCAGTGAGCCGTCCCGGGGAGCCTACAATGAGCAGTTCTTC
CAISEPSRGAYNEQFF
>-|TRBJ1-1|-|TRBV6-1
TGTGCCAGCAGAGAGGTGGGGGTCCAAAACACTGAAGCTTTCTTT
CASREVGVQNTEAFF
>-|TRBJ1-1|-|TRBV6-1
TGTGCCAGCAGTGAAGCGTTAACTACCAACCGTCCTTTT
CASSEALTTNRPF
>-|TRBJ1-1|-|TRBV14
TGTGCCAGCAGCCAAGATCTCCGTGCTGAAGCTTTCTTT
CASSQDLRAEAFF
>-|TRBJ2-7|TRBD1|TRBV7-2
TGTGCCAGCAGCTTAGGAGGGACAGCCGTCTACGAGCAGTACTTC
CASSLGGTAVYEQYF
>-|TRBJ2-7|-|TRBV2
TGTGCCAGCAGCCCTAGAAGGGAATACGAGCAGTACTTC
CASSPRREYEQYF
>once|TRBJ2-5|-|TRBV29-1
TGCAGCGTTGGAGAAGGCCCCGGGGAGACCCAGTACTTC
CSVGEGPGETQYF
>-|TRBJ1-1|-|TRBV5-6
TGTGCCAGCCGACAAAACACCCGTGGACGGTACACTGAAGCTTTCTTT
CASRQNTRGRYTEAFF
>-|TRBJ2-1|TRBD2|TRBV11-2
TGTGCCAGCAGCTTAGGACGACTAGCGGGAGGGACTAATGAGCAGTTCTTC
CASSLGRLAGGTNEQFF
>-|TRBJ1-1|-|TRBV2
TGTGCCAGCAGCCGAGGCAGTTTGGGGAACACTGAAGCTTTCTTT
CASSRGSLGNTEAFF